This T cell receptor (beta chain) was profiled in a study of T cell responses to AZD1222 COVID-19 vaccine. Measured with immunoSEQ multiplex PCR; TCRdb has only the in-frame clones, and not every one. The sample includes around 130,000 clones, approximately 94% of them seen just once. Germline CDR1 and CDR2: MNHEY and SMNVEV (reference sequence). This CDR3 comprises 15 residues. The ends were cut back, 0 bases at V and 4 bases at J, with 12 bases in the middle. The source of this sequence is an adult in good health. The sample in question was peripheral blood, obtained on day 0 of AZD1222 vaccination. This chain joins TRBV27 and TRBJ2-5; D is possibly TRBD1 (6 bases). The CDR3, as DNA: TGTGCCAGCAGTTTATCGGGACACCTTCGAGAGACCCAGTACTTC. This gives the protein CASSLSGHLRETQYF.